These 32 T cell receptor beta chains originate from one sample sequenced in a study of T cell responses to AZD1222 COVID-19 vaccine. Clones were sequenced by immunoSEQ multiplex PCR, and TCRdb holds only the in-frame ones, with some missing. The table includes roughly 130,000 clones, more than 70% detected once. The starting material was peripheral blood, obtained on day 0 of AZD1222 vaccination. These receptor sequences come from an adult in good health.

The V gene is TRBV18, the J gene TRBJ1-3; D is uncertain. This CDR3 is 13 amino acids long. Germline assignment: CDR1 KGHSH and CDR2 LQKENI. V dropped 2 bases and J dropped 2 bases, with 4 bases sitting between them. The CDR3 loop reads CASSPGAGNTIYF. The CDR3 bases are TGTGCCAGCTCACCAGGGGCTGGAAACACCATATATTTT.

This clone appeared a single time. The rearrangement joins TRBV6-4 to TRBJ2-3, with D uncertain. Germline-derived CDR1 and CDR2 are MRHNA and SNTAGT. Trimming cost V 5 bases and J 6 bases, with 15 bases left between them. This CDR3 spans 14 amino acids. The chain's CDR3 is CASSLQPGRDTQYF. The CDR3 bases are TGTGCCAGCAGTCTACAGCCTGGGCGGGATACGCAGTATTTT.

V usage is TRBV19 and J usage is TRBJ2-3; TRBD2 matches 7 bases. Germline V gene data show CDR1 as LNHDA and CDR2 as SQIVND (reference sequence). V gave up 1 base and J gave up 2 bases; unmatched junction bases: 9. The CDR3 loop spans 17 amino acids. For the CDR3, the DNA is TGTGCCAGTAGTATAGGTGGGAGGGGAGCCTCCACAGATACGCAGTATTTT. As protein: CASSIGGRGASTDTQYF.

The chain is built from TRBV5-1 and TRBJ1-4, with D perhaps TRBD1 (6 bases). This CDR3 has 15 amino acids. Per the germline V gene, CDR1 is SGHRS and CDR2 is YFSETQ. Trimming stripped 0 bases from V and 4 bases from J, with 10 bases between. CDR3 residues: CASSLGTDNNEKLFF. CDR3 bases: TGCGCCAGCAGCTTGGGGACAGATAATAATGAAAAACTGTTTTTT.

The gene calls are TRBV3-1 (or the pseudogene TRBV3-2) and TRBJ1-1; D possibly corresponds to TRBD1 (5 bases). The CDR3 has 14 amino acids. CDR1 is LGHDT, CDR2 YNNKEL, per germline (reference sequence). V gave up 3 bases and J gave up 1 base, with 9 bases separating them. CDR3 bases: TGTGCCAGCAGCCAGGGGCTGGCGAACACTGAAGCTTTCTTT. It is translated as CASSQGLANTEAFF.

The chain has TRBV7-2 and TRBJ1-1, with TRBD1 matching over 9 bases. The germline V gene encodes CDR1 SGHTA and CDR2 FQGNSA. Trimming took 2 bases from V and 4 from J; bases not matched to a gene: 8. The CDR3 extends over 16 amino acids. CDR3 protein: CASSLIVGQGITEAFF. The CDR3 DNA reads as TGTGCCAGCAGCTTAATCGTGGGACAGGGTATCACTGAAGCTTTCTTT. Using reference TRBV7-2 and TRBJ1-1 for the parts outside the CDR3, the full variable domain is GAGVSQSPSNKVTEKGKDVELRCDPISGHTALYWYRQSLGQGLEFLIYFQGNSAPDKSGLPSDRFSAERTGGSVSTLTIQRTQQEDSAVYLCASSLIVGQGITEAFFGQGTRLTVV.

The chain recombines TRBV7-2 with TRBJ2-7; tentative D call: TRBD2 (5 bases). The CDR3 runs to 14 residues. V dropped 2 bases and J dropped 4 bases, with 12 bases sitting between them. Germline V gives CDR1 SGHTA, CDR2 FQGNSA. In DNA form, the CDR3 reads TGTGCCAGCAGCTTATTCGCGGGCGCGTACGAGCAGTACTTC. Translating it yields CASSLFAGAYEQYF.

This chain links TRBV24-1 with TRBJ2-5; 7 bases fit TRBD1. Germline lookup yields CDR1 KGHDR and CDR2 SFDVKD. The trim removed 5 bases at V and 3 bases at J, leaving 8 bases unmatched. CDR3 length equals 15 residues. CDR3 DNA sequence: TGTGCCACCAGTGCCTCCGGGACAGCAAAAGAGACCCAGTACTTC. Protein product: CATSASGTAKETQYF.

J is TRBJ1-1 and V is TRBV4-1, with TRBD1 matching over 7 bases. Germline loops: CDR1 MGHRA, CDR2 YSYEKL. This CDR3 is 18 amino acids long. The V segment lost 0 bases and the J segment 3 bases; nucleotides outside the gene matches: 13. The CDR3 here is CASSQEVRGSWKDTEAFF. CDR3 bases: TGCGCCAGCAGCCAAGAAGTCAGGGGGAGTTGGAAGGACACTGAAGCTTTCTTT.

This clone was counted once. This chain joins TRBV7-9 and TRBJ2-7, with 8 bases matching TRBD1. The CDR3 covers 13 residues. The V segment lost 5 bases and the J segment 5 bases; nucleotides outside the gene matches: 5. Per the germline V gene, CDR1 is SEHNR and CDR2 is FQNEAQ (reference sequence). CDR3 loop: CASSTEQGDEQYF. CDR3 nucleotide sequence: TGTGCCAGCAGCACCGAACAGGGGGACGAGCAGTACTTC.

The chain combines TRBV4-1 with TRBJ1-1, with TRBD1 matching 10 bases. J gave up 5 bases and V 1 base, and 10 bases lay outside the gene matches. Germline CDR1 and CDR2: MGHRA and YSYEKL. The CDR3 spans 17 residues. CDR3 in amino acids: CASSQVFRTGGGTEAFF. The CDR3 DNA reads TGCGCCAGCAGCCAAGTATTTAGGACAGGGGGTGGGACTGAAGCTTTCTTT.

The chain has TRBV4-3 and TRBJ1-2, with a weak D call TRBD1 (5 bases). This CDR3 comprises 15 residues. CDR1 and CDR2 from the germline V gene are LGHNA and YSLEER. The V end lost 3 bases, the J end lost 0 bases, and 11 bases lay between the germline ends. As DNA, the CDR3 is TGCGCCAGCAGCCAGCAGGGAACGGCTAACTATGGCTACACCTTC. Translating it yields CASSQQGTANYGYTF.

This sequence joins TRBV18 and TRBJ1-1; maybe TRBD1 (6 bases). The germline CDR1 and CDR2 sequences are KGHSH and LQKENI. The CDR3 totals 16 residues. Trimming took off 2 bases at V and 1 base at J, with 14 bases between the two ends. CDR3 sequence: CASSPRSGDRNTEAFF. CDR3 nucleotide sequence: TGTGCCAGCTCACCAAGGTCAGGGGATAGGAACACTGAAGCTTTCTTT. The entire variable domain, with the rest obtained from reference TRBV18 and TRBJ1-1, is as follows: NAGVMQNPRHLVRRRGQEARLRCSPMKGHSHVYWYRQLPEEGLKFMVYLQKENIIDESGMPKERFSAEFPKEGPSILRIQQVVRGDSAAYFCASSPRSGDRNTEAFFGQGTRLTVV.

To note about this clone: The junction does not match germline at one end; this may be a read error. The J gene is TRBJ1-2, the V gene TRBV9; tentative D call: TRBD1 (6 bases). The CDR3 runs 13 residues. Germline V gene lookup returns CDR1 SGDLS and CDR2 YYNGEE. The CDR3 loop reads CASSYNEGGWMSF. The CDR3 DNA is TGTGCCAGCAGCTATAACGAGGGGGGATGGATGTCCTTC.

This chain links TRBV25-1 with TRBJ2-1; D is undetermined. CDR1 and CDR2 from the germline V gene are MGHDK and SYGVNS. V lost 2 bases and J lost 8, with 10 bases in between. The CDR3 length is 13 residues. The CDR3 is CASSEAGRHEQFF. The CDR3, as DNA: TGTGCCAGCAGTGAAGCCGGACGGCATGAGCAGTTCTTC. Complete variable domain (other parts from reference TRBV25-1 and TRBJ2-1): EADIYQTPRYLVIGTGKKITLECSQTMGHDKMYWYQQDPGMELHLIHYSYGVNSTEKGDLSSESTVSRIRTEHFPLTLESARPSHTSQYLCASSEAGRHEQFFGPGTRLTVL.

This chain links TRBV6-5 with TRBJ1-5; TRBD1 matches at 7 bases. The J segment lost 1 base and the V segment lost 6 bases, leaving 6 bases of the junction unmatched. CDR3 length: 15 residues. CDR1 and CDR2 from the germline V gene are MNHEY and SVGAGI. The CDR3 sequence is CASSLRGQSNQPQHF. CDR3 DNA: TGTGCCAGCAGCCTAAGGGGACAGAGCAATCAGCCCCAGCATTTT.

This rearrangement joins TRBV15 to TRBJ2-3; 7 bases align to TRBD2. V lost 0 bases, J lost 3 bases, and 6 bases stayed unmatched. CDR3 length equals 16 residues. Germline V gene data show CDR1 as LNHNV and CDR2 as YYDKDF (reference sequence). CDR3: CATSRDLSGRTDTQYF. The CDR3 bases are TGTGCCACCAGCAGAGATCTCTCCGGGAGGACAGATACGCAGTATTTT.

This clone was seen a handful of times. V usage is TRBV19 and J usage is TRBJ1-1; TRBD1 aligns across 11 bases. With V trimmed by 8 bases and J by 4 bases, 0 bases remained unmatched. The germline gives CDR1 LNHDA, CDR2 SQIVND (reference sequence). The CDR3 contains 12 residues. This CDR3 reads CASGTGGTEAFF. In DNA, the CDR3 is TGTGCCAGTGGGACAGGGGGCACTGAAGCTTTCTTT.

This chain joins TRBV30 and TRBJ1-1; TRBD1 agrees at 8 bases. CDR1 is GTSNPN and CDR2 is SVGIG in the germline V gene (reference sequence). The V segment lost 5 bases and the J segment 2 bases; nucleotides outside the gene matches: 4. CDR3 size: 13 residues. The CDR3: CAWADRGNTEAFF. As DNA, the CDR3 is TGTGCCTGGGCCGACAGGGGTAACACTGAAGCTTTCTTT.

The chain recombines TRBV6-2 or TRBV6-3 with TRBJ1-5; D gene uncertain. The CDR3 is 15 residues long. Germline V gene sequence: CDR1 MNHEY, CDR2 SVGEGT. V lost 1 base to trimming and J lost 2 bases, with 9 bases between them. The CDR3 DNA reads TGTGCCAGCAGTTACTGGCTGGAGGGCAATCAGCCCCAGCATTTT. This encodes CASSYWLEGNQPQHF.

The genes are TRBV10-3 and TRBJ1-5; D is uncertain. The V gene lost 8 bases and the J gene lost 4 bases, with 12 bases spanning the gap. CDR3 length equals 13 residues. CDR1 is ENHRY and CDR2 is SYGVKD in the germline V gene. CDR3 bases: TGTGCCATCCACGAGAGACCGAATCAGCCCCAGCATTTT. Encoded protein: CAIHERPNQPQHF.

This chain uses TRBV14 with TRBJ2-2; 9 positions agree with TRBD1. This CDR3 has 16 residues. Germline trimming cut 5 bases from V and 4 bases from J; bases unmatched to any gene: 8. Germline V gene sequence: CDR1 SGHDN, CDR2 FVKESK. CDR3 bases: TGTGCCAGCAGCTTATCGGGACAGGGTGCCACCGGGGAGCTGTTTTTT. This sequence encodes CASSLSGQGATGELFF.

The V and J genes are TRBV9 and TRBJ2-3; 11 bases map to TRBD2. The CDR3 sequence is 16 residues long. The trim removed 0 bases at V and 5 bases at J, leaving 5 bases unmatched. CDR1 is SGDLS, CDR2 YYNGEE, per germline. The CDR3 DNA sequence: TGTGCCAGCAGCGTAGGTTTAGCGGGAGGGGAAGATACGCAGTATTTT. Translating gives CASSVGLAGGEDTQYF.

The chain combines TRBV5-1 with TRBJ2-1; weak D call: TRBD2 (5 bases). V was pared by 5 bases and J by 7 bases, with 13 bases between. CDR1 is SGHRS and CDR2 is YFSETQ in the germline V gene. The CDR3 is made up of 13 amino acids. The CDR3 nucleotides are TGCGCCAGCAGTACGAGGGTACCGAATGAGCAGTTCTTC. It translates to CASSTRVPNEQFF. The entire variable domain, with the rest obtained from reference TRBV5-1 and TRBJ2-1, is as follows: KAGVTQTPRYLIKTRGQQVTLSCSPISGHRSVSWYQQTPGQGLQFLFEYFSETQRNKGNFPGRFSGRQFSNSRSEMNVSTLELGDSALYLCASSTRVPNEQFFGPGTRLTVL.

The V call is TRBV18, the J call TRBJ2-2; D ambiguous. The V end was cut by 0 bases, the J end by 8 bases, with 13 bases between. Germline CDR1 reads KGHSH; CDR2 reads LQKENI. The CDR3 has 15 amino acids. The CDR3 region has the DNA TGTGCCAGCTCACCACCAGGAGAAGGCGGAGGGGAGCTGTTTTTT. It translates to CASSPPGEGGGELFF.

This clone was detected only a few times. The V and J genes are TRBV10-2 and TRBJ1-4; perhaps TRBD1 as D (5 bases). V lost 3 bases to trimming and J lost 7 bases, with 18 bases between them. CDR1 is WSHSY and CDR2 is SAAADI in the germline V gene. The CDR3 has 16 residues. The CDR3 region is CASSDLDLAGGEKLFF. CDR3 DNA sequence: TGCGCCAGCAGTGACCTCGACTTGGCCGGGGGTGAAAAACTGTTTTTT.

V usage is TRBV21-1 and J usage is TRBJ2-5; the D call TRBD1 from the table was never checked on the DNA. TRBV21-1 is classified as a pseudogene. The length of the CDR3 is 15 residues. CDR3 sequence (DNA): TGTGCCAGCAGCAAACGTACAACTGGACAGGGAAGTCCCTACTTC. Its protein is CASSKRTTGQGSPYF.

This chain connects TRBV7-9 to TRBJ1-2, with 8 positions matching TRBD1. This CDR3 is 15 amino acids long. V lost 5 bases to trimming and J lost 3 bases; unmatched junction nucleotides: 8. The germline CDR1 and CDR2 sequences are SEHNR and FQNEAQ (reference sequence). This chain's CDR3 is CASSLDRGLYYGYTF. The CDR3 DNA reads TGTGCCAGCAGCCTCGACAGGGGCCTCTACTATGGCTACACCTTC.

The V gene is TRBV12-3 or TRBV12-4, the J gene TRBJ1-6; a possible D gene is TRBD1 (5 bases). The CDR3 is made up of 13 amino acids. With 6 bases removed from V and 7 bases from J, the gap between germline ends came to 10 bases. The CDR3 DNA reads as TGTGCCAGCAGCCGGTCAGGGAATTCACCCCTCCACTTT. This translates into CASSRSGNSPLHF.

J is TRBJ2-2 and V is TRBV5-6; 13 bases fit TRBD2. There are 17 residues in the CDR3. Losses at the gene ends were 0 bases for V and 5 bases for J; bases not matched to a gene: 4. Germline V gives CDR1 SGHDT, CDR2 YYEEEE. Here the CDR3 DNA reads TGTGCCAGCAGCTTGGGGACTAGCGGGAGAGGAACCGGGGAGCTGTTTTTT. Residues: CASSLGTSGRGTGELFF.

Only a few counts were recorded for this clone. For the CDR3, the DNA is TGTGCCACCAGCGGGACAGGGGTCCGTGGCACTGAAGCTTTCTTT. This sequence encodes CATSGTGVRGTEAFF. The J gene is TRBJ1-1, the V gene TRBV24-1; 10 nucleotides align to TRBD1. J lost 4 bases, V lost 7 bases, and 8 bases had no gene match. The V gene's germline CDR1 is KGHDR and CDR2 SFDVKD. This CDR3 has 15 residues.

The J gene is TRBJ2-1, the V gene TRBV11-1; D possibly corresponds to TRBD2 (5 bases). Germline loops: CDR1 SGHAT, CDR2 FQDESV (reference sequence). V lost 5 bases and J 5 bases, leaving 10 bases between the germline ends. This CDR3 spans 13 amino acids. In nucleotides, the CDR3 is TGTGCCAGCAGCCCGGACTCAGACAATGAGCAGTTCTTC. Amino acid sequence: CASSPDSDNEQFF.